Presented here are 19 T cell receptor beta chains from one specimen sequenced in a study of blood T cell repertoires in COVID-19. The table came from immunoSEQ multiplex PCR; TCRdb's copy has only in-frame clones and leaves some out. Found here are 210,000 or so clones, 90% of them singletons; the top ten hold about 0.66%. Sequencing was performed on peripheral blood. These receptors originate from a man aged 45-65 years with acute or convalescent COVID-19.

The V gene is TRBV5-1, the J gene TRBJ2-1, with 10 bases lining up with TRBD2. The germline V gene encodes CDR1 SGHRS and CDR2 YFSETQ. V lost 7 bases and J lost 10; bases outside the gene matches: 11. CDR3 length equals 14 residues. CDR3 sequence: CASRLAGVTGEQFF. The CDR3 DNA follows: TGCGCCAGCCGCCTAGCGGGAGTTACGGGCGAGCAGTTCTTC.

The chain uses TRBV2 and TRBJ1-3; 7 bases fit TRBD1. The CDR3 contains 15 residues. With 2 bases clipped from V and 0 bases from J, the junction kept 1 base outside the gene matches. The germline CDR1 and CDR2 sequences are SNHLY and FYNNEI. CDR3 sequence reads: CASSENRGSGNTIYF. In nucleotides, the CDR3 is TGTGCCAGCAGTGAAAACAGGGGCTCTGGAAACACCATATATTTT.

The chain combines TRBV5-4 with TRBJ2-2; 10 bases line up with TRBD1. The V and J ends lost 4 bases and 7 bases, in that order; junction bases with no gene match: 13. The CDR3 consists of 17 residues. Germline CDR1 and CDR2: SGHNT and YYREEE (reference sequence). In nucleotides, the CDR3 is TGTGCCAGCAGCAGAGGGGGACAGGGGTTTGAGGACGGGGAGCTGTTTTTT. Translated: CASSRGGQGFEDGELFF. Filled out from reference TRBV5-4 and TRBJ2-2, the complete variable domain reads ETGVTQSPTHLIKTRGQQVTLRCSSQSGHNTVSWYQQALGQGPQFIFQYYREEENGRGNFPPRFSGLQFPNYSSELNVNALELDDSALYLCASSRGGQGFEDGELFFGEGSRLTVL.

V usage is TRBV11-1 and J usage is TRBJ2-7, with a weak D call TRBD1 (5 bases). Per germline, CDR1 SGHAT and CDR2 FQDESV (reference sequence). The CDR3 runs to 15 residues. Trimming pared 6 bases from V and 2 bases from J, leaving 17 bases between. As DNA, the CDR3 is TGTGCCAGCAGTTTAACAGGAGCCTCAGCCTACGAGCAGTACTTC. It translates to CASSLTGASAYEQYF.

This clone was counted once. The rearrangement joins TRBV7-2 to TRBJ2-7; 8 bases line up with TRBD2. The ends lost 2 bases at V and 7 bases at J; junction bases unmatched: 7. The germline gives CDR1 SGHTA, CDR2 FQGNSA. There are 14 residues in the CDR3. CDR3 protein: CASSLRPREGEQYV. As DNA, the CDR3 is TGTGCCAGCAGCTTAAGGCCACGGGAGGGGGAGCAGTACGTC.

This clone was seen more than once but under ten times. Other DNA sequences from this sample encode an identical CDR3 as well. CDR3 loop: CASSLWGGNQPQHF. CDR3 nucleotide sequence: TGTGCCAGCAGCTTGTGGGGAGGCAATCAGCCCCAGCATTTT. V gene TRBV5-6 combines with J gene TRBJ1-5; no clear D. This CDR3 region has 14 residues. Germline-derived CDR1 and CDR2 are SGHDT and YYEEEE. V dropped 1 base and J dropped 2 bases, with 7 bases sitting between them.

The table lists this clone with a few counts. The J gene is TRBJ2-5, the V gene TRBV11-2; D is undetermined. The germline V gene encodes CDR1 SGHAT and CDR2 FQNNGV. Trimming removed 1 base at V and 0 bases at J, with 6 bases between. CDR3 length: 14 amino acids. In DNA, the CDR3 is TGTGCCAGCAGCTTAGTTCAGTACCAAGAGACCCAGTACTTC. Residues: CASSLVQYQETQYF. Full variable domain (outside the CDR3, taken from reference TRBV11-2 and TRBJ2-5): EAGVAQSPRYKIIEKRQSVAFWCNPISGHATLYWYQQILGQGPKLLIQFQNNGVVDDSQLPKDRFSAERLKGVDSTLKIQPAKLEDSAVYLCASSLVQYQETQYFGPGTRLLVL.

V usage is TRBV6-5 and J usage is TRBJ2-5, with 11 bases fitting TRBD1. This CDR3 has 15 residues. Germline V gene data show CDR1 as MNHEY and CDR2 as SVGAGI. Trimming at V came to 7 bases and at J to 5 bases, leaving 9 bases not matched to a gene. CDR3 in amino acids: CASITPGTGGETQYF. For the CDR3, the DNA is TGTGCCAGCATAACCCCCGGGACAGGGGGGGAGACCCAGTACTTC.

This clone was counted a single time. The chain joins TRBV19 to TRBJ1-2, with 7 bases identical to TRBD1. V trimming: 4 bases; J trimming: 8 bases; junction bases outside the gene matches: 4. Per the germline V gene, CDR1 is LNHDA and CDR2 is SQIVND (reference sequence). The CDR3 has 12 residues. DNA of the CDR3: TGTGCCAGTAGTAACACGGACAGGGGCTACACCTTC. This gives the protein CASSNTDRGYTF.

The chain employs TRBV5-4 and TRBJ2-3; 7 positions match TRBD1. The length of the CDR3 is 13 residues. Germline V gives CDR1 SGHNT, CDR2 YYREEE (reference sequence). V trimming: 3 bases; J trimming: 8 bases; junction bases outside the gene matches: 6. DNA for the CDR3: TGTGCCAGCAGCTCCGACAGGGATGGTACGCAGTATTTT. It encodes CASSSDRDGTQYF.

The chain recombines TRBV2 with TRBJ2-5; D not certain. V shed 7 bases and J shed 5 bases, with 11 bases lying between them. Germline CDR1 reads SNHLY; CDR2 reads FYNNEI. CDR3 length equals 12 residues. The CDR3 spells CASTGSYETQYF. The CDR3 nucleotides are TGTGCCAGCACGGGTAGCTACGAGACCCAGTACTTC.

The rearrangement uses TRBV27 and TRBJ2-3, with D perhaps matching TRBD1 (6 bases). The CDR3 extends over 13 amino acids. V was cut by 10 bases and J by 3 bases, with 14 bases left in between. CDR1 MNHEY and CDR2 SMNVEV come from the germline V gene (reference sequence). CDR3 sequence reads: CAIAGQPTDTQYF. The CDR3 DNA is TGTGCCATCGCCGGACAGCCTACAGATACGCAGTATTTT.

The genes are TRBV7-3 and TRBJ2-2, with 12 nucleotides matching TRBD2. V shed 4 bases, J shed 6 bases, and the junction held 6 bases outside the gene matches. The CDR3 has 16 amino acids. The germline V gene has CDR1 SGHTA and CDR2 FQGTGA. As DNA, the CDR3 is TGTGCCAGCAGCTCCCGACTAGCGGGGGTTCCCGGGGAGCTGTTTTTT. Translating gives CASSSRLAGVPGELFF.

This sequence joins TRBV7-9 and TRBJ1-3; 8 bases line up with TRBD1. Germline CDR1 and CDR2: SEHNR and FQNEAQ (reference sequence). This CDR3 has 13 residues. Unmatched junction bases numbered 7, after V lost 11 bases and J lost 4 bases. CDR3 region: CAHRGISGNTIYF. The CDR3 nucleotides read TGTGCCCACAGGGGGATATCCGGAAACACCATATATTTT.

The genes are TRBV12-3 or TRBV12-4 and TRBJ1-2, with 7 nucleotides matching TRBD1. V lost 6 bases and J lost 4; bases outside the gene matches: 5. CDR3 size: 13 residues. Here the CDR3 reads CASSKTGPYGYTF. The CDR3 region has the DNA TGTGCCAGCAGCAAGACAGGGCCCTATGGCTACACCTTC.

This rearrangement joins TRBV5-4 to TRBJ2-7, with 13 bases lining up with TRBD2. Unmatched junction bases numbered 6, after V lost 0 bases and J lost 3 bases. Looked up from germline, CDR1 is SGHNT and CDR2 is YYREEE (reference sequence). This CDR3 has 17 residues. The CDR3 is CASSLAGLAGAHYEQYV. The CDR3 bases are TGTGCCAGCAGCTTGGCCGGACTAGCGGGGGCCCACTACGAGCAGTACGTC.

The chain links TRBV4-1 to TRBJ2-6, with D hard to call. Between the trimmed V and J ends, which lost 2 bases and 0 bases, there was a span of 11 bases. The CDR3 length is 17 residues. Germline V gene data show CDR1 as MGHRA and CDR2 as YSYEKL. The CDR3 coding sequence is TGCGCCAGCAGCCAACTTGACTCCCGCTCTGGGGCCAACGTCCTGACTTTC. Protein: CASSQLDSRSGANVLTF.

The chain uses TRBV7-8 and TRBJ2-7, with TRBD1 as a possible D gene (6 bases). Germline values: CDR1 SGHVS, CDR2 FQNEAQ. This CDR3 is 15 amino acids long. V lost 2 bases, J lost 2 bases, and 13 bases lay in between. The chain's CDR3 is CASSLMVGQTYEQYF. Here the CDR3 DNA reads TGTGCCAGCAGCTTAATGGTGGGACAAACCTACGAGCAGTACTTC.

This clone appeared once. The gene calls are TRBV4-1 and TRBJ2-2; perhaps TRBD2 as D (5 bases). Trimming removed 3 bases at V and 4 bases at J, with 12 bases between. The CDR3 loop spans 15 amino acids. In germline, CDR1 is MGHRA, CDR2 YSYEKL. The CDR3 is CASSHGLSITGELFF. The DNA of the CDR3 is TGCGCCAGCAGCCACGGACTCTCGATCACCGGGGAGCTGTTTTTT.